A selection of T cell receptor beta chains follows, all from one sample in a study of blood T cell repertoires in COVID-19. Sequenced by immunoSEQ multiplex PCR; TCRdb stores in-frame clones only, minus some. Of 130,000 or so clones in the sample, roughly nine tenths were seen once. Sequences were obtained from peripheral blood. Source of these receptors: a man aged 65 to 85 with active or convalescent COVID-19. Each CDR3 is given with its conserved first and last residue. Each record gives: J gene, V gene, CDR3 protein.

J: TRBJ2-7; V: TRBV28; CDR3: CASRGRQGWDEQYF
J: TRBJ1-1; V: TRBV18; CDR3: CASSPTGGTEAFF
J: TRBJ2-3; V: TRBV20-1; CDR3: CSATPGDTQYF
J: TRBJ2-3; V: TRBV28; CDR3: CASRGLPGLAGGPPDTQYF
J: TRBJ1-5; V: TRBV7-8; CDR3: CASGRDSNQPQHF
J: TRBJ1-2; V: TRBV12-3/TRBV12-4; CDR3: CASSRQENYGYTF
J: TRBJ1-2; V: TRBV6-6; CDR3: CASSPLEARTANYGYTF
J: TRBJ2-5; V: TRBV7-2; CDR3: CASSLEAGGTQYF
J: TRBJ1-2; V: TRBV19; CDR3: CASSMTGESWGYTF
J: TRBJ2-2; V: TRBV11-3; CDR3: CASSLSAGFGELFF
J: TRBJ2-1; V: TRBV20-1; CDR3: CSASRSGLVYNEQFF
J: TRBJ1-2; V: TRBV28; CDR3: CASSFGFGGYGYTF